Listed here are 6 T cell receptor beta chains from one sample, sequenced in a study of T cells after yellow fever vaccination. TCRdb reprocessed the 5' RACE reads with MiXCR, giving one entry per CDR3 protein. The sample lists about 220,000 distinct CDR3 sequences, approximately 3.2% seen once, with around 3.2% in the top ten. This specimen was CD4+ T cells sorted from PBMCs, taken 10 days after the yellow fever booster vaccination. The receptors stem from a man younger than 30 who received the YFV17D yellow fever vaccine.

V gene TRBV7-9 combines with J gene TRBJ1-2; D remains unclear. V gave up 5 bases and J gave up 3 bases, with 13 bases separating them. Germline assignment: CDR1 SEHNR and CDR2 FQNEAQ (reference sequence). This CDR3 spans 14 amino acids. Here the CDR3 reads CASSREPNDYGYTF. The CDR3 region has the DNA TGTGCCAGCAGCCGAGAACCAAACGACTATGGCTACACCTTC.

This clonotype was found a few times. The chain recombines TRBV4-1 with TRBJ1-2; D might be TRBD1 (5 bases). The germline CDR1 and CDR2 sequences are MGHRA and YSYEKL. The CDR3 loop spans 12 amino acids. Trimming took 4 bases from V and 7 from J, leaving 10 bases between them. The CDR3 protein is CASSPPGGGYTF. CDR3 bases: TGCGCCAGCAGCCCCCCTGGGGGTGGCTACACCTTC.

This clonotype was seen a few times. The rearrangement uses TRBV12-3 or TRBV12-4 and TRBJ2-4; perhaps D is TRBD1 or TRBD2 (5 bases each). V lost 6 bases and J lost 9, with 15 bases in between. This CDR3 comprises 13 residues. Here the CDR3 DNA reads TGTGCCAGCAGGAGGGTTGGGGGTTCCATTCAGTACTTC. Protein product: CASRRVGGSIQYF.

This clonotype was seen a single time. The DNA of the CDR3 is TGTGCCAGCAGGCCGCCCTGGACACCCCCAGATACGCAGTATTTT. It specifies CASRPPWTPPDTQYF. The rearrangement joins TRBV12-3 or TRBV12-4 to TRBJ2-3; a possible D gene is TRBD1 (5 bases). This CDR3 is 15 amino acids long. The germline V and J ends were trimmed by 6 bases and 4 bases, with 17 bases remaining between them.

This clonotype was seen many times. V and J are TRBV10-3 and TRBJ1-5; no reliable D call. Germline values: CDR1 ENHRY, CDR2 SYGVKD. CDR3 length equals 17 residues. Trimming took off 1 base at V and 4 bases at J, with 17 bases between the two ends. CDR3 residues: CAISEFITTGPNQPQHF. The CDR3 region has the DNA TGTGCCATCAGTGAGTTTATCACCACGGGTCCTAATCAGCCCCAGCATTTT.

This clonotype has a handful of counts. The chain carries TRBV6-2 or TRBV6-3 and TRBJ1-1, with 7 nucleotides matching TRBD1. Trimming at V came to 7 bases and at J to 0 bases, leaving 8 bases not matched to a gene. CDR1 MNHEY and CDR2 SVGEGT come from the germline V gene. The CDR3 is 15 amino acids. The CDR3 DNA reads as TGTGCCAGCACCCAGGGACAGCCCTTGAACACTGAAGCTTTCTTT. Amino acids: CASTQGQPLNTEAFF.